Described below is a single TCR beta chain sequence and its context. The CDR3 extends over 12 amino acids. The trim removed 8 bases at V and 5 bases at J, leaving 5 bases unmatched. Germline CDR1 reads SGHVS; CDR2 reads FQNEAQ. The entry originates in a study of blood T cell repertoires in COVID-19. Study details: T cells, B-cell-depleted T cells, or PBMCs supplied cDNA or gDNA.

Per the authors' pipeline: Researchers report that nucleated cell counts were estimated from reference gene primer amplification. Clones were read by immunoSEQ multiplex PCR, and TCRdb kept only the in-frame ones, dropping some. The D gene and trimming were derived from the DNA, and the V and J assignments and clone size from that table. The sample shows about 170,000 clones, 82% of them seen only once. The V and J genes are TRBV7-8 and TRBJ1-2; 7 nucleotides line up with TRBD1. This clonotype originated in a woman over 75 with active or convalescent COVID-19. Sequenced sample: peripheral blood. The CDR3 sequence is CASGRQGYGYTF. The CDR3 DNA follows: TGTGCCAGCGGACGACAGGGATATGGCTACACCTTC.